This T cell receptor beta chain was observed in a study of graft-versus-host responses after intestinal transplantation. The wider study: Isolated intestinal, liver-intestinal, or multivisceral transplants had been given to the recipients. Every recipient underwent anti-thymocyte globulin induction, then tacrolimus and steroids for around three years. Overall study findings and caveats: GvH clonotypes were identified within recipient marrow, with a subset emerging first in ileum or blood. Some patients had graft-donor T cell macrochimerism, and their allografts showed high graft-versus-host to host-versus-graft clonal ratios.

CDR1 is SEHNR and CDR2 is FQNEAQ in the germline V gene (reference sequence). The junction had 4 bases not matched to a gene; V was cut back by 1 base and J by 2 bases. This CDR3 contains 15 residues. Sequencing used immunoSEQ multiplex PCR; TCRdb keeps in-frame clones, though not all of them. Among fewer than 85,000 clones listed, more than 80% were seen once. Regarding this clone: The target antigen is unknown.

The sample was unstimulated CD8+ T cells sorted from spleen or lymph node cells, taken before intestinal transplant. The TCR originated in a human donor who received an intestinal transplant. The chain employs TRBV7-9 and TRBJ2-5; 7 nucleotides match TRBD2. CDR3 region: CASSLGLADQETQYF. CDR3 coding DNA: TGTGCCAGCAGCTTAGGCCTAGCGGATCAAGAGACCCAGTACTTC.